This TCR beta chain appears in the sequencing data of a study of CD8 T cells in ankylosing spondylitis. Notes on the study in general: Reported data indicate significant enrichment of disease-linked clones within matched ankylosing spondylitis synovial fluid. A TCR beta motif of 7 to 9 highly homologous variants seemed to mark ankylosing spondylitis blood.

Preparation of TCR beta libraries was done by quantitative 5'-RACE with molecular barcodes. A single record per CDR3 protein comes from TCRdb applying MiXCR to the 5' RACE reads. The table includes about 460,000 distinct CDR3 sequences, roughly 5.3% detected once. The CDR3 spans 14 residues. V shed 2 bases and J shed 6 bases, with 12 bases lying between them. CDR1 SGHRS and CDR2 YFSETQ come from the germline V gene. This clonotype showed up many times. No antigen is known for it. The chain couples TRBV5-1 to TRBJ1-5; a weak D match, TRBD1 (5 bases). This sequence was found in a male donor with ankylosing spondylitis. The sequencing sample was made of blood, either unsorted or a sorted T cell fraction (not recorded which). CDR3 residues: CASSLGETGQPQHF. The CDR3 DNA reads TGCGCCAGCAGCTTAGGGGAAACCGGTCAGCCCCAGCATTTT.